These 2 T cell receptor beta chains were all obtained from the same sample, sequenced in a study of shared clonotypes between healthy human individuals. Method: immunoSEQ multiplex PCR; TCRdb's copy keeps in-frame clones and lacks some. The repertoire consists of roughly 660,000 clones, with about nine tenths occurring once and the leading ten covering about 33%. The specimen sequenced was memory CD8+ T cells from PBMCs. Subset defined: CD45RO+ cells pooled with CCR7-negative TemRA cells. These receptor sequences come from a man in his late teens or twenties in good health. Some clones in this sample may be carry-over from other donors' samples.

CDR3 residues: CASSFATDLNTEAFF. CDR3 bases: TGTGCCAGCAGCTTTGCGACAGACTTGAACACTGAAGCTTTCTTT. The V gene is TRBV5-6, the J gene TRBJ1-1; possibly TRBD1 for D (5 bases). Germline CDR1 and CDR2: SGHDT and YYEEEE. This CDR3 comprises 15 residues. Deletions cut 2 bases from V and 0 bases from J, with 11 bases between.

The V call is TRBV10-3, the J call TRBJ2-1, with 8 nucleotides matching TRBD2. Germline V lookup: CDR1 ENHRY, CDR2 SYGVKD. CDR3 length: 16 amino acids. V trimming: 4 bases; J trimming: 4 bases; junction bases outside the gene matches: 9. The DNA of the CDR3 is TGTGCCATCAGTGCCTTGTGGAGCGGGGGTTACAATGAGCAGTTCTTC. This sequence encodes CAISALWSGGYNEQFF.